The sequence of this T cell receptor beta chain was determined in a study of T cells after yellow fever vaccination. This clonotype was recorded a few times. V was trimmed by 5 bases and J by 2 bases, leaving 18 bases between them. This CDR3 region has 16 residues. Germline V CDR1 and CDR2: SGHTA, FQGTGA. From the 5' RACE reads, TCRdb called clonotypes with MiXCR, one entry per CDR3 protein. The table records hundreds of thousands of distinct CDR3 sequences, 18% of them present only once. Material: PBMCs, obtained before the yellow fever booster vaccination. The J gene is TRBJ2-5, the V gene TRBV7-3, with D possibly called TRBD1 or TRBD2 (5 bases each). The TCR comes from a man aged 18 to 30 who received the YFV17D yellow fever vaccine. Here the CDR3 DNA reads TGTGCCAGCAGCAAACTCGGGGCCTACCGACAAGAGACCCAGTACTTC. Amino acid sequence: CASSKLGAYRQETQYF.